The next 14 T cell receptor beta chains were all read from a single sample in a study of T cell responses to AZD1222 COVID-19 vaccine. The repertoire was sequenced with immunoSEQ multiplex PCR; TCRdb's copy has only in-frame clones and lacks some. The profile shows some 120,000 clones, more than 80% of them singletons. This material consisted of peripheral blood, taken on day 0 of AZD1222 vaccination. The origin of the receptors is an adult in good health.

The CDR3 region has the DNA TGTGCCAGCAGCTGGGGGACTAACCTCAATGAGCAGTTCTTC. Translated: CASSWGTNLNEQFF. The V gene is TRBV5-4, the J gene TRBJ2-1; TRBD2 agrees at 7 bases. Unmatched junction bases numbered 6, after V lost 3 bases and J lost 6 bases. This CDR3 is built from 14 residues. The germline gives CDR1 SGHNT, CDR2 YYREEE (reference sequence).

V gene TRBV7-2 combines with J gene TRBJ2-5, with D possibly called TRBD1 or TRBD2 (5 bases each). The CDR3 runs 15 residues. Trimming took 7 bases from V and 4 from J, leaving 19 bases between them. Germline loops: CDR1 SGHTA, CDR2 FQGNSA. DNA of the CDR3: TGTGCCAGCACTAGAGCGTCGGGGCCCCGAGAGACCCAGTACTTC. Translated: CASTRASGPRETQYF.

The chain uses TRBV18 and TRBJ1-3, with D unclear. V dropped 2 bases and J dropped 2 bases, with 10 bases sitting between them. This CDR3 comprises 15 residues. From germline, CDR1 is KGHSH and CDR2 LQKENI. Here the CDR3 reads CASSPSPPPGNTIYF. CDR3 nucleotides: TGTGCCAGCTCACCATCCCCACCGCCTGGAAACACCATATATTTT. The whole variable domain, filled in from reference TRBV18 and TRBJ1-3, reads NAGVMQNPRHLVRRRGQEARLRCSPMKGHSHVYWYRQLPEEGLKFMVYLQKENIIDESGMPKERFSAEFPKEGPSILRIQQVVRGDSAAYFCASSPSPPPGNTIYFGEGSWLTVV.

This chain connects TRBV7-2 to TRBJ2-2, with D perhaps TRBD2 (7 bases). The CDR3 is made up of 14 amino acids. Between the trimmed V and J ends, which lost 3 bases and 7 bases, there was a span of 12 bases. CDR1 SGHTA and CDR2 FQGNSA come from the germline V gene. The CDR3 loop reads CASSFGLGGGELFF. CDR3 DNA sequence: TGTGCCAGCAGCTTTGGACTAGGGGGCGGGGAGCTGTTTTTT.

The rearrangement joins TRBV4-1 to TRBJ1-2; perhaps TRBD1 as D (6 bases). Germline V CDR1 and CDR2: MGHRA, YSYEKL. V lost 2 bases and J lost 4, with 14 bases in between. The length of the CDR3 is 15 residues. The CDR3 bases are TGCGCCAGCAGCCAATACCGGGACACTAGCTATGGCTACACCTTC. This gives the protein CASSQYRDTSYGYTF.

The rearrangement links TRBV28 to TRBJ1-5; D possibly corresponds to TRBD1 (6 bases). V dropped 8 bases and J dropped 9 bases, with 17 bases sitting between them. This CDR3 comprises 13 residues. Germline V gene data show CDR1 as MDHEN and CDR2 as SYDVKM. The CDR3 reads CASHRGGYRPQHF. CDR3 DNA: TGTGCCAGCCATCGTGGGGGCTACCGGCCCCAGCATTTT.

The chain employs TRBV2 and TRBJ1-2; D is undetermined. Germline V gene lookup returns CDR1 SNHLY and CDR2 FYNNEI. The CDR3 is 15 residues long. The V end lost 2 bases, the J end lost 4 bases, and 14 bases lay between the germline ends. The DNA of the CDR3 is TGTGCCAGCAGTGAATTGTCACGGCAAATCTATGGCTACACCTTC. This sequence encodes CASSELSRQIYGYTF. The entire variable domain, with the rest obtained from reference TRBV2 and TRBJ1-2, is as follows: EPEVTQTPSHQVTQMGQEVILRCVPISNHLYFYWYRQILGQKVEFLVSFYNNEISEKSEIFDDQFSVERPDGSNFTLKIRSTKLEDSAMYFCASSELSRQIYGYTFGSGTRLTVV.

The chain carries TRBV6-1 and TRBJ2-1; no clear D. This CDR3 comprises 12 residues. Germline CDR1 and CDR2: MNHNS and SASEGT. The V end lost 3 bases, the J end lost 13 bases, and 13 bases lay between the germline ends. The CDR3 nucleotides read TGTGCCAGCAGTGATGTCGTGATTGATCAGTTCTTC. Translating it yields CASSDVVIDQFF.

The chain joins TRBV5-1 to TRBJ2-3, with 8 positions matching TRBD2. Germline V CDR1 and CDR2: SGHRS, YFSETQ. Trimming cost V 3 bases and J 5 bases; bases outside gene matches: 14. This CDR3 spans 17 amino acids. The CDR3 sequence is CASSSSNGGAGVDTQYF. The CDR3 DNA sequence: TGCGCCAGCAGCTCGTCTAACGGGGGGGCCGGTGTAGATACGCAGTATTTT. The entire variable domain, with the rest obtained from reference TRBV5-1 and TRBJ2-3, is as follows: KAGVTQTPRYLIKTRGQQVTLSCSPISGHRSVSWYQQTPGQGLQFLFEYFSETQRNKGNFPGRFSGRQFSNSRSEMNVSTLELGDSALYLCASSSSNGGAGVDTQYFGPGTRLTVL.

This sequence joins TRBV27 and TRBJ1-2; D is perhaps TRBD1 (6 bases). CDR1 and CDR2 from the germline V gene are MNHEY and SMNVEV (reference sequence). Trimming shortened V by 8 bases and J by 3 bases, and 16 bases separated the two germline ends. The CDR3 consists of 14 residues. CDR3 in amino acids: CASSLSGADYGYTF. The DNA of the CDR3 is TGTGCCAGCTCTTTGTCAGGGGCCGACTATGGCTACACCTTC.

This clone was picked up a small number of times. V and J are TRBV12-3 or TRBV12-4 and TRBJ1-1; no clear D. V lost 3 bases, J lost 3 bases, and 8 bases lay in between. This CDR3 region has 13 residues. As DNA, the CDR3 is TGTGCCAGCAGTTTTGGAGGGTACACTGAAGCTTTCTTT. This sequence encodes CASSFGGYTEAFF.

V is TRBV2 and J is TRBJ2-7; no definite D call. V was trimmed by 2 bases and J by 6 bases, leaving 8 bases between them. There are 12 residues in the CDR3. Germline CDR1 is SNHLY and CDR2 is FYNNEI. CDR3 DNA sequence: TGTGCCAGCAGTGAATTTGGACGCGAGCAGTACTTC. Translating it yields CASSEFGREQYF.

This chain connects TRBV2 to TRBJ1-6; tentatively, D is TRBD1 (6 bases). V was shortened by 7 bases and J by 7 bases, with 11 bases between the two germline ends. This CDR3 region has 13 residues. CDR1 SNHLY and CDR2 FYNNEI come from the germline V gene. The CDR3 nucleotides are TGTGCCAGCATCAGTCAGGGGAATTCACCCCTCCACTTT. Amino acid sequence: CASISQGNSPLHF.

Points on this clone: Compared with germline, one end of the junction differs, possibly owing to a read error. DNA for the CDR3: TGTGCCAGCAGTTTGGGGCAAGGGTTAGGCTTC. Its protein is CASSLGQGLGF. The chain joins TRBV12-3 or TRBV12-4 to TRBJ2-7; a possible D gene is TRBD1 (5 bases). The CDR3 covers 11 residues.